The entry below describes one TCR beta chain. This clonotype has just a few counts. Its antigen is still unknown. Qualities for individual bases were not recorded, and no much larger clone is one base off. The sample belongs to a study of T cells after yellow fever vaccination (dated by TCRdb to the late 2010s). With regard to the full study: The SMART-Seq v4 Ultra Low Input RNA kit was used to prepare libraries from fractions with low cell numbers. Bulk PBMC replicates and cell subsets were isolated from blood drawn at multiple timepoints before and after both primary and secondary immunization. Two healthy male donors, one aged 18 to 30 and one aged 30 to 40 years, were included in the cohort. To track T-cell clones before and after primary and booster YFV17D yellow fever vaccination, bulk TCR alpha and beta repertoires were sequenced longitudinally. The paper as a whole reports these results and caveats: The secondary T-cell response was weaker than the primary response but faster, peaking on day 5 instead of day 15. Computational filtering was required because FACS-sorted repertoires could contain abundant contaminating clonotypes from the bulk population. Most clones expanded after primary vaccination were re-detected after the booster (almost 98% of CD4 and around 86% of CD8), suggesting broad memory maintenance. The study included only two donors, which limits how far the findings can be generalized. A small share of clonotypes was detected in both CD4 and CD8 compartments, with the overlap likely arising from convergent recombination.

The germline V gene supplies CDR1 SGDLS and CDR2 YYNGEE. V loses 4 bases of germline sequence and J loses 1 base, and the interval between the two ends is 9 bases. The cysteine opens and the phenylalanine closes a CDR3 of 15 amino acids. Solely the CDR3 DNA is kept, with 45 bases framed from the first base. The treatment or condition label corresponds to: live attenuated yellow fever vaccine strain. At each blood-draw timepoint, two biological replicates of bulk PBMCs were collected. A standard Ficoll-Paque protocol was used to isolate PBMCs from peripheral blood. TriZol was used to extract RNA from bulk PBMCs, CD4 and CD8 fractions, and dextramer-positive and dextramer-negative fractions. TCR cDNA was made using 5'RACE template switching, a step that added a universal primer site and unique molecular identifiers. Priming for cDNA synthesis came from both the TCR alpha and TCR beta constant segments. Library amplification used two PCR steps, and the second PCR step added sample barcodes and sequencing adapters. Libraries were sequenced on Illumina HiSeq 2500 (2x100 bp) or NovaSeq (2x150 bp). Regarding the original processing steps: Demultiplexing of reads and collapsing into UMI consensus sequences were performed with MIGEC, and V(D)J alignment was carried out with MiXCR. Using edgeR on replicate PBMC samples, clonotypes were called vaccine-responding if FDR was below 0.01 and the log2 fold change was above 5 up to day 15. CD4 or CD8 identity was assigned to each bulk clonotype according to whether the clonotype was present at higher abundance in the sequenced CD4 repertoire or the sequenced CD8 repertoire. TCRdb reanalyzed the raw reads on its own, using fastp at Q25 for trimming and MiXCR for clone calling, and kept in-frame beta chains. Each CDR3 protein appears once, grouped with its most common genes and DNA. The authors' filters were not applied to this entry. For this sample the table gives hundreds of thousands of distinct CDR3 sequences, of which 8.7% were detected only once. The ten biggest clones cover about a sixth of the sample.

The rearranged chain carries TRBV9 and TRBJ2-6; the D gene cannot be named for sure. The sequenced sample was PBMCs, obtained on the day of the first yellow fever vaccination. This receptor was identified in a man between 18 and 29 years old who received the YFV17D yellow fever vaccine. The DNA sequence is TGTGCCAGCAGCCCCCTTAAATCTGGGGCCAACGTCCTGACTTTC. It specifies CASSPLKSGANVLTF.